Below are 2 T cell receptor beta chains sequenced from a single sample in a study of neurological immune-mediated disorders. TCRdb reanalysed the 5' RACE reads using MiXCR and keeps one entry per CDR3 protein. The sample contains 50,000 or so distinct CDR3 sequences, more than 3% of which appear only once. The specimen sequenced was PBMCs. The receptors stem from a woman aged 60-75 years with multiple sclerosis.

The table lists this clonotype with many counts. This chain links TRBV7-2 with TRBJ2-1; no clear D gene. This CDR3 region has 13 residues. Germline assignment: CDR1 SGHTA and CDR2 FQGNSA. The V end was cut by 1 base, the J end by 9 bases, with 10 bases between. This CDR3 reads CASSLDLGLEQFF. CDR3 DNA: TGTGCCAGCAGCTTAGACTTAGGTCTTGAGCAGTTCTTC.

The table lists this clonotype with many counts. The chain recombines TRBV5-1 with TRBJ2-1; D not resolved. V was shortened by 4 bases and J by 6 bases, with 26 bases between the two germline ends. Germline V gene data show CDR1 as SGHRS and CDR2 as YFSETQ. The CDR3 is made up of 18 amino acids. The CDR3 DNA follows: TGCGCCAGCAGCCGGACCGAGCGCCTGGTCCTGGCGTTCAATGAGCAGTTCTTC. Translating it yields CASSRTERLVLAFNEQFF.